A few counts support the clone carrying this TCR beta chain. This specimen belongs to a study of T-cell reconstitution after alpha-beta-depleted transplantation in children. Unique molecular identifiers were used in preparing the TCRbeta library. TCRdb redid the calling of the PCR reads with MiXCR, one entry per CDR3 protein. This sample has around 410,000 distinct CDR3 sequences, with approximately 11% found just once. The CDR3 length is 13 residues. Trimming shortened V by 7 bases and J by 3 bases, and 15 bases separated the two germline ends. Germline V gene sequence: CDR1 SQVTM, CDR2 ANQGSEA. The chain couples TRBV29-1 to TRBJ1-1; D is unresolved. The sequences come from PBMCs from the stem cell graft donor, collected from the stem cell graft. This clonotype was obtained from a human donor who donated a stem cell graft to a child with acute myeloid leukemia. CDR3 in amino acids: CSALGHGYTEAFF. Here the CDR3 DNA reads TGCAGCGCCCTAGGGCATGGGTACACTGAAGCTTTCTTT.